This TCR beta chain stems from a study of blood T cell repertoires in COVID-19. The CDR3 loop spans 15 amino acids. The V end was cut by 6 bases, the J end by 0 bases, with 9 bases between. Germline V CDR1 and CDR2: MNHEY, SMNVEV (reference sequence). Sequencing was performed with immunoSEQ multiplex PCR; in TCRdb, only in-frame clones are kept and a portion is missing. The sample gives approximately 240,000 clones, 79% of which show up once; around 3.6% is in the top ten. V and J are TRBV27 and TRBJ2-6; no clear D gene. The sequence was collected from a woman between 35 and 50 years old with active or convalescent COVID-19. Sequenced input: peripheral blood. This CDR3 reads CASRPLGSGANVLTF. In nucleotides, the CDR3 is TGTGCCAGCAGACCCCTAGGCTCTGGGGCCAACGTCCTGACTTTC.